A single T cell receptor (beta chain) is shown here with its context. These data originate in a study of blood T cell repertoires in COVID-19. Study as a whole: The origin of the acute and convalescent COVID-19 samples was the United States, Italy and Spain. T cells, B-cell-depleted T cells, or PBMCs provided the cDNA or gDNA that served as material.

Method: immunoSEQ multiplex PCR; TCRdb's copy keeps in-frame clones and lacks some. The table shows tens of thousands of clones, with less than 90% occurring only once. The source is a man in his fifties or sixties with acute or convalescent COVID-19. Sequencing was done on a sample of peripheral blood.

The CDR3 bases are TGTGCCAACAGTCCGGGACTAGAAACTACTGAGCAGTTCTTC. Translating it yields CANSPGLETTEQFF. V is TRBV7-3 and J is TRBJ2-1; 8 bases agree with TRBD2. V was clipped by 10 bases and J by 9 bases; unmatched bases: 14. The CDR3 contains 14 residues. The germline CDR1 and CDR2 sequences are SGHTA and FQGTGA.